The T cell receptor beta chain described here comes from a study of blood T cell repertoires in COVID-19. Study-level information: The study drew acute and convalescent COVID-19 samples from the United States, Italy and Spain.

The Seattle site enrolled patients during active infection and followed them longitudinally. In the study's own analysis: From reference gene primer amplification, estimates of nucleated cell counts were derived. The method was immunoSEQ multiplex PCR; TCRdb's version includes in-frame clones alone and lacks a portion of them. The V and J calls and clone size come from that table; D and trimming were worked out from the DNA. The data show approximately 460,000 clones, roughly 87% seen once. With 10 bases removed from V and 7 bases from J, the gap between germline ends came to 19 bases. This CDR3 is built from 14 residues. Germline CDR1 SNHLY, CDR2 FYNNEI.

The sample was peripheral blood. The TCR sequence derives from a man younger than 35 with COVID-19, enrolled during active disease. V is TRBV2 and J is TRBJ1-4; D possibly corresponds to TRBD1 (6 bases). CDR3 sequence: CATGPTGVGEKLFF. The DNA of the CDR3 is TGTGCCACCGGGCCGACAGGAGTTGGTGAAAAACTGTTTTTT.